The next 3 T cell receptor beta chains were all read from a single sample in a study of response to subunit inactivated influenza vaccine. TCRdb reprocessed the RT-PCR reads via MiXCR and lists one record per CDR3 protein. The sample shows around 160,000 distinct CDR3 sequences, about a tenth of them seen only once. The source material was non-naive T cells sorted from PBMCs, sampled about 40 days after vaccination. These receptors were obtained from a man aged 50 to 60 who received an inactivated influenza vaccine.

The table lists this clonotype with a few counts. J is TRBJ2-5 and V is TRBV15; D is uncertain. Germline lookup yields CDR1 LNHNV and CDR2 YYDKDF (reference sequence). The V end was cut by 0 bases, the J end by 7 bases, with 6 bases between. The CDR3 is 12 residues long. CDR3 nucleotides: TGTGCCACCAGCAGAGACCGGGCGACCCAGTACTTC. The encoded protein is CATSRDRATQYF.

This clonotype was observed a few times. V usage is TRBV12-3 or TRBV12-4 and J usage is TRBJ2-2; no firm D call. The ends were cut back, 1 base at V and 4 bases at J, with 7 bases in the middle. This CDR3 has 14 residues. The CDR3 sequence: CASSLGPSTGELFF. CDR3 in DNA: TGTGCCAGCAGTTTAGGGCCCTCCACCGGGGAGCTGTTTTTT.

At least ten counts were recorded for this clonotype. The V call is TRBV6-5, the J call TRBJ2-1; TRBD2 agrees at 9 bases. Germline loops: CDR1 MNHEY, CDR2 SVGAGI. The ends lost 0 bases at V and 4 bases at J; junction bases unmatched: 4. The CDR3 contains 16 residues. The CDR3 reads CASSYSTSGKYNEQFF. In nucleotides, the CDR3 is TGTGCCAGCAGTTACTCGACTAGCGGAAAGTACAATGAGCAGTTCTTC.